This is a list of T cell receptor beta chains from one sample in a study of T-cell reconstitution after alpha-beta-depleted transplantation in children. TCRdb itself ran the PCR reads through MiXCR, one entry per CDR3 protein. This table holds some 830,000 distinct CDR3 sequences, 15% to 20% found once. The sequencing used PBMCs, mostly from graft donor cells, collected 360 days after TCRalphabeta/CD19-depleted stem cell transplant. These receptors originate from a male patient under 18 who had a stem cell transplant for acute lymphoblastic leukemia, so the T cells may come from the graft donor. The CDR3 runs from the conserved cysteine through the conserved F or W. Each record gives: V gene, clone size, J gene, D gene, CDR3 DNA, CDR3 protein. A D gene is named only where the DNA matches it firmly. Clone size is stated in some rows and not others, as once, few, many or a class when expanded.

v_gene: TRBV6-2/TRBV6-3
abundance: .
j_gene: TRBJ2-1
d_gene: .
CDR3nt: TGTGCCAGCAGTTACTGGTCCGCCGTTCCCTACAATGAGCAGTTCTTC
CDR3aa: CASSYWSAVPYNEQFF

v_gene: TRBV9
abundance: .
j_gene: TRBJ2-5
d_gene: .
CDR3nt: TGTGCCAGCAGTCCCGGACGGTCAAAGACCCAGTACTTC
CDR3aa: CASSPGRSKTQYF

v_gene: TRBV29-1
abundance: few
j_gene: TRBJ2-3
d_gene: TRBD2
CDR3nt: TGCAGCTACTGGGGGGCGGGAGGCCCAGATACGCAGTATTTT
CDR3aa: CSYWGAGGPDTQYF

v_gene: TRBV25-1
abundance: few
j_gene: TRBJ2-5
d_gene: TRBD2
CDR3nt: TGTGCCAGCAGTGAATACGACGGGAGGGCCGATGGAATTGAGGAGACCCAGTACTTC
CDR3aa: CASSEYDGRADGIEETQYF

v_gene: TRBV29-1
abundance: .
j_gene: TRBJ1-4
d_gene: .
CDR3nt: TGCAGCGTTCCAGGGGCCGTCAGTAATGAAAAACTGTTTTTT
CDR3aa: CSVPGAVSNEKLFF

v_gene: TRBV5-1
abundance: .
j_gene: TRBJ2-1
d_gene: .
CDR3nt: TGCGCCAGCAGATCTACCGGGACTTCCTACAATGAGCAGTTCTTC
CDR3aa: CASRSTGTSYNEQFF

v_gene: TRBV20-1
abundance: few
j_gene: TRBJ2-7
d_gene: .
CDR3nt: TGCAGTGCTAGAGATCTCCCTTACGAGCAGTACTTC
CDR3aa: CSARDLPYEQYF

v_gene: TRBV29-1
abundance: few
j_gene: TRBJ2-5
d_gene: TRBD1
CDR3nt: TGCAGCGTTGAAGATCCTTGGGACAGTCAAGAGACCCAGTACTTC
CDR3aa: CSVEDPWDSQETQYF

v_gene: TRBV4-1
abundance: few
j_gene: TRBJ2-2
d_gene: .
CDR3nt: TGCGCCAGCAGCATTAACAGGGTCCTCGCGAACACCGGGGAGCTGTTTTTT
CDR3aa: CASSINRVLANTGELFF

v_gene: TRBV7-2
abundance: .
j_gene: TRBJ2-2
d_gene: .
CDR3nt: TGTGCCAGCAGCCGTGACACGAACACCGGGGAGCTGTTTTTT
CDR3aa: CASSRDTNTGELFF

v_gene: TRBV7-6
abundance: .
j_gene: TRBJ2-3
d_gene: .
CDR3nt: TGTGCCAGCAGGCAAACTGGAAGGGAGCGCACAGATACGCAGTATTTT
CDR3aa: CASRQTGRERTDTQYF

v_gene: TRBV18
abundance: once
j_gene: TRBJ2-4
d_gene: .
CDR3nt: TGTGCCAGCTCACCAGCGGCACCAAACATTCAGTACTTC
CDR3aa: CASSPAAPNIQYF

v_gene: TRBV4-1
abundance: .
j_gene: TRBJ1-4
d_gene: .
CDR3nt: TGCGCCAGCAGCCAGGTCCGCCATGAAAAACTGTTTTTT
CDR3aa: CASSQVRHEKLFF

v_gene: TRBV3-1
abundance: many
j_gene: TRBJ2-1
d_gene: .
CDR3nt: TGTGCCAGCAGCCAAACGGGTTCTGGTTACAATGAGCAGTTCTTC
CDR3aa: CASSQTGSGYNEQFF

v_gene: TRBV27
abundance: few
j_gene: TRBJ2-2
d_gene: .
CDR3nt: TGTGCCAGCAGTCCCCACCCTAGAACGACCGGGGAGCTGTTTTTT
CDR3aa: CASSPHPRTTGELFF

v_gene: TRBV4-2
abundance: few
j_gene: TRBJ2-2
d_gene: TRBD2
CDR3nt: TGTGCCAGCAGCCAAGATTGGGCGGGAGCGAGCGGGGAGCTGTTTTTT
CDR3aa: CASSQDWAGASGELFF

v_gene: TRBV5-1
abundance: many
j_gene: TRBJ1-3
d_gene: TRBD1
CDR3nt: TGCGCCAGCAGCCCCGGACAGGGGGCAGGAAACACCATATATTTT
CDR3aa: CASSPGQGAGNTIYF

v_gene: TRBV5-1
abundance: many
j_gene: TRBJ2-2
d_gene: TRBD2
CDR3nt: TGCGCCAGCAGGGCACTAGCGGTAACCGGGGATCTGTTTTTT
CDR3aa: CASRALAVTGDLFF